This is a list of T cell receptor beta chains from one sample in a study of blood T cell repertoires in COVID-19. Generated by immunoSEQ multiplex PCR, the TCRdb table keeps only in-frame clones and is missing some. The table shows 340,000 or so clones, with about 86% occurring only once. Specimen: peripheral blood. The receptors were sampled from a man aged 30 to 45 with active or convalescent COVID-19. Both conserved end residues are part of each CDR3. Fields, in order: clone size, D gene, J gene, V gene, CDR3 DNA, CDR3 protein. D genes are given only for firm matches. Clone size is stated in some rows and not others, as once, few, many or a class when expanded.

clone_size: few
d_call: TRBD1
j_call: TRBJ2-1
v_call: TRBV7-9
cdr3_nt: TGTGCCAGCAGCTCGGACTCTCAGGGGGCCTACAATGAGCAGTTCTTC
cdr3_aa: CASSSDSQGAYNEQFF

clone_size: -
d_call: -
j_call: TRBJ2-1
v_call: TRBV21-1
cdr3_nt: TGTGCCAGCAGCAAAGGGCCGAGGGTTCCGCGGAGCAACAATGAGCAGTTCTTC
cdr3_aa: CASSKGPRVPRSNNEQFF

clone_size: -
d_call: -
j_call: TRBJ1-6
v_call: TRBV14
cdr3_nt: TGTGCCAGCAGCCCCTCCCCCTATTCACCCCTCCACTTT
cdr3_aa: CASSPSPYSPLHF

clone_size: -
d_call: TRBD2
j_call: TRBJ2-5
v_call: TRBV5-4
cdr3_nt: TGTGCCAGCAGCCCCAGCCTAGCGGGGGTCCGAGAGACCCAGTACTTC
cdr3_aa: CASSPSLAGVRETQYF

clone_size: -
d_call: TRBD1
j_call: TRBJ2-2
v_call: TRBV18
cdr3_nt: TGTGCCAGCTCACCACAAACTTTGGGACAGGGGTCCGGGGAGCTGTTTTTT
cdr3_aa: CASSPQTLGQGSGELFF

clone_size: -
d_call: -
j_call: TRBJ2-1
v_call: TRBV5-1
cdr3_nt: TGCGCCAGCATCCCCGGTTTCTCCTACAATGAGCAGTTCTTC
cdr3_aa: CASIPGFSYNEQFF

clone_size: -
d_call: TRBD1
j_call: TRBJ1-2
v_call: TRBV15
cdr3_nt: TGTGCCACCAGCAGCGACAGGGTAAATGGCTACACCTTC
cdr3_aa: CATSSDRVNGYTF

clone_size: -
d_call: -
j_call: TRBJ2-5
v_call: TRBV4-1
cdr3_nt: TGCGCCAGCAGCCTGGGGCCGACCCAGTACTTC
cdr3_aa: CASSLGPTQYF

clone_size: -
d_call: -
j_call: TRBJ2-1
v_call: TRBV4-1
cdr3_nt: TGCGCCAGCAGCCAAGATTACGGGGACTCCTACAATGAGCAGTTCTTC
cdr3_aa: CASSQDYGDSYNEQFF

clone_size: few
d_call: -
j_call: TRBJ2-4
v_call: TRBV7-2
cdr3_nt: TGTGCCAGCAGCTTATCTAGTAGCCCTTCAAACATTCAGTACTTC
cdr3_aa: CASSLSSSPSNIQYF

clone_size: -
d_call: TRBD1
j_call: TRBJ2-3
v_call: TRBV28
cdr3_nt: TGTGCCAGCTTGACAGGGACCACAGATACGCAGTATTTT
cdr3_aa: CASLTGTTDTQYF

clone_size: -
d_call: TRBD2
j_call: TRBJ2-7
v_call: TRBV7-7
cdr3_nt: TGTGCCAGCAGCTTATCGGGGGGGTCAGAGCAGTACTTC
cdr3_aa: CASSLSGGSEQYF

clone_size: -
d_call: -
j_call: TRBJ2-3
v_call: TRBV5-3
cdr3_nt: TGTGCCAGAAGCTCAAGCGGGAGCACAGATACGCAGTATTTT
cdr3_aa: CARSSSGSTDTQYF

clone_size: -
d_call: TRBD1
j_call: TRBJ1-1
v_call: TRBV2
cdr3_nt: TGTGCCAGTGGGACAGGGAGGTACACTGAAGCTTTCTTT
cdr3_aa: CASGTGRYTEAFF

clone_size: -
d_call: TRBD1
j_call: TRBJ1-5
v_call: TRBV15
cdr3_nt: TGTGCCACCACGAAGGACAGGAAAAATCAGCCCCAGCATTTT
cdr3_aa: CATTKDRKNQPQHF

clone_size: -
d_call: -
j_call: TRBJ2-5
v_call: TRBV7-3
cdr3_nt: TGTGCCAGCAGCCCCGGTCCAAGCCGAGAGACCCAGTACTTC
cdr3_aa: CASSPGPSRETQYF

clone_size: -
d_call: -
j_call: TRBJ1-5
v_call: TRBV7-8
cdr3_nt: TGTGCCAGCAGCTTAGGCCGGGGGAATCAGCCCCAGCATTTT
cdr3_aa: CASSLGRGNQPQHF

clone_size: -
d_call: TRBD1
j_call: TRBJ1-2
v_call: TRBV24-1
cdr3_nt: TGTGCCACCAGTGATGGGGACAGGCCTAACTATGGCTACACCTTC
cdr3_aa: CATSDGDRPNYGYTF

clone_size: -
d_call: TRBD1
j_call: TRBJ2-7
v_call: TRBV5-1
cdr3_nt: TGCGCCAGCAGCTTTACAGGGGACTCCTACGAGCAGTACTTC
cdr3_aa: CASSFTGDSYEQYF

clone_size: -
d_call: -
j_call: TRBJ1-2
v_call: TRBV11-2
cdr3_nt: TGTGCCAGCGCCGTCAGAGGGAACTATGGCTACACCTTC
cdr3_aa: CASAVRGNYGYTF

clone_size: -
d_call: TRBD1
j_call: TRBJ1-1
v_call: TRBV18
cdr3_nt: TGTGCCAGCTCAGCGACAGGGTACGGCACTGAAGCTTTCTTT
cdr3_aa: CASSATGYGTEAFF

clone_size: -
d_call: -
j_call: TRBJ2-7
v_call: TRBV2
cdr3_nt: TGTGCCAGGGGCGGGGCCGAGACCTACGAGCAGTACTTC
cdr3_aa: CARGGAETYEQYF

clone_size: -
d_call: -
j_call: TRBJ1-1
v_call: TRBV5-1
cdr3_nt: TGCGCCAGCAGCTCGGCGGTCCAGAACACTGAAGCTTTCTTT
cdr3_aa: CASSSAVQNTEAFF

clone_size: -
d_call: -
j_call: TRBJ2-7
v_call: TRBV5-5
cdr3_nt: TGTGCCAGCAGCTTGGAGCGGAGCTCCTACGAGCAGTACTTC
cdr3_aa: CASSLERSSYEQYF

clone_size: -
d_call: TRBD1
j_call: TRBJ1-4
v_call: TRBV4-3
cdr3_nt: TGCGCCAGCAGCCAAGCCGGGACAGGGGATGAAAAACTGTTTTTT
cdr3_aa: CASSQAGTGDEKLFF

clone_size: -
d_call: TRBD1
j_call: TRBJ2-3
v_call: TRBV19
cdr3_nt: TGTGCCAGTAGTAAGCTTCAGGGGGCGACAGATACGCAGTATTTT
cdr3_aa: CASSKLQGATDTQYF

clone_size: -
d_call: -
j_call: TRBJ2-3
v_call: TRBV28
cdr3_nt: TGTGCCAGCACGGCTAGAGACACAGATACGCAGTATTTT
cdr3_aa: CASTARDTDTQYF

clone_size: -
d_call: -
j_call: TRBJ1-2
v_call: TRBV5-1
cdr3_nt: TGCGCCAGCAGCCCTACAGGGAGAGGGGGCTACACCTTC
cdr3_aa: CASSPTGRGGYTF

clone_size: -
d_call: -
j_call: TRBJ2-3
v_call: TRBV4-3
cdr3_nt: TGCGCCAGCAGCCCTAGGGAGACTAGCACAGATACGCAGTATTTT
cdr3_aa: CASSPRETSTDTQYF

clone_size: -
d_call: TRBD2
j_call: TRBJ2-3
v_call: TRBV7-3
cdr3_nt: TGTGCCAGCAGCTTAGCGGGGGGCTCAGATACGCAGTATTTT
cdr3_aa: CASSLAGGSDTQYF

clone_size: -
d_call: -
j_call: TRBJ1-2
v_call: TRBV7-3
cdr3_nt: TGTGCCAGCCACGCGGCTCATGGCTACACCTTC
cdr3_aa: CASHAAHGYTF

clone_size: -
d_call: -
j_call: TRBJ2-7
v_call: TRBV5-4
cdr3_nt: TGTGCCAGCAGCAAGGACGGGGGGCTAACCTACGAGCAGTACTTC
cdr3_aa: CASSKDGGLTYEQYF

clone_size: once
d_call: -
j_call: TRBJ2-7
v_call: TRBV10-3
cdr3_nt: TGTGCCATCACTACTGGTAAGAGCTCCTACGAGCAGTACTTC
cdr3_aa: CAITTGKSSYEQYF

clone_size: -
d_call: -
j_call: TRBJ1-1
v_call: TRBV3-1/TRBV3-2
cdr3_nt: TGTGCCAGCAGCCAAGCCGATTGGGGGGGCACTGAAGCTTTCTTT
cdr3_aa: CASSQADWGGTEAFF

clone_size: -
d_call: -
j_call: TRBJ1-1
v_call: TRBV29-1
cdr3_nt: TGCAGCGGTTACAGGAACACTGAAGCTTTCTTT
cdr3_aa: CSGYRNTEAFF

clone_size: -
d_call: -
j_call: TRBJ2-3
v_call: TRBV30
cdr3_nt: TGTGCCCAAGGGGGTCGTGGCACAGATACGCAGTATTTT
cdr3_aa: CAQGGRGTDTQYF

clone_size: -
d_call: TRBD2
j_call: TRBJ2-1
v_call: TRBV11-2
cdr3_nt: TGTGCCAGCAGCTTAGGTCTAGCGGACAATGAGCAGTTCTTC
cdr3_aa: CASSLGLADNEQFF

clone_size: -
d_call: -
j_call: TRBJ1-1
v_call: TRBV4-1
cdr3_nt: TGCGCCAGCAGCCGTTCCGGGTCGGACACTGAAGCTTTCTTT
cdr3_aa: CASSRSGSDTEAFF

clone_size: -
d_call: -
j_call: TRBJ2-2
v_call: TRBV18
cdr3_nt: TGTGCCAGCTCACCCTCGGGGGACACCGGGGAGCTGTTTTTT
cdr3_aa: CASSPSGDTGELFF

clone_size: once
d_call: TRBD1
j_call: TRBJ2-7
v_call: TRBV9
cdr3_nt: TGTGCCAGCAGCTTAACCGCAGGGGGCCCCTACGAGCAGTACTTC
cdr3_aa: CASSLTAGGPYEQYF

clone_size: -
d_call: TRBD1
j_call: TRBJ1-2
v_call: TRBV13
cdr3_nt: TGTGCCAGCAGGGAACAGGGGGGGGTCTATGGCTACACCTTC
cdr3_aa: CASREQGGVYGYTF

clone_size: -
d_call: -
j_call: TRBJ2-5
v_call: TRBV7-2
cdr3_nt: TGTGCCAGCAGCTTAATTGCGGAAGAGACCCAGTACTTC
cdr3_aa: CASSLIAEETQYF

clone_size: -
d_call: TRBD1
j_call: TRBJ2-7
v_call: TRBV19
cdr3_nt: TGTGCCAGTAGCCCAACCCAGGGGGCCTACGAGCAGTACTTC
cdr3_aa: CASSPTQGAYEQYF

clone_size: few
d_call: -
j_call: TRBJ1-2
v_call: TRBV19
cdr3_nt: TGTGCCAGTAGTATTACCCCCGCCAATGCGAATGGCTACACCTTC
cdr3_aa: CASSITPANANGYTF

clone_size: -
d_call: -
j_call: TRBJ2-7
v_call: TRBV28
cdr3_nt: TGTGCCAGCAGTCTACCCGAGCTCCGCGAGCAGTACTTC
cdr3_aa: CASSLPELREQYF

clone_size: -
d_call: -
j_call: TRBJ2-1
v_call: TRBV30
cdr3_nt: TGTGCCTGGACCCAAGGACTTTCTATTGAGCAGTTCTTC
cdr3_aa: CAWTQGLSIEQFF

clone_size: -
d_call: -
j_call: TRBJ2-7
v_call: TRBV2
cdr3_nt: TGTGCCAGCCTCGGGGGCGAGCAGTACTTC
cdr3_aa: CASLGGEQYF

clone_size: -
d_call: TRBD2
j_call: TRBJ2-3
v_call: TRBV7-2
cdr3_nt: TGTGCCAGCAGCTTAGGTATTGCGGGAGGGCCCGAGTATTTT
cdr3_aa: CASSLGIAGGPEYF

clone_size: -
d_call: -
j_call: TRBJ2-5
v_call: TRBV28
cdr3_nt: TGTGCCAGCAACTCTAGGGGGGGCATAAAGACCCAGTACTTC
cdr3_aa: CASNSRGGIKTQYF

clone_size: -
d_call: TRBD1
j_call: TRBJ2-3
v_call: TRBV2
cdr3_nt: TGTGCCAGCAGCCCGACGGGGACAGGGACAGATACGCAGTATTTT
cdr3_aa: CASSPTGTGTDTQYF